The sequence of this T cell receptor (beta chain) was determined in a study of beta chain features in type 1 diabetes. Notes on this clone: What it binds is not known.

All of the isolated RNA was reverse transcribed, so expressed TCRB transcripts were sequenced. The repertoire was sequenced with immunoSEQ multiplex PCR; TCRdb's copy has only in-frame clones and lacks some. The sample has nearly 250,000 clones; more than 65% are singletons. Study-level findings and limits: Patients with Type 1 diabetes showed moderately but significantly shorter TCRB CDR3s in all four CD4+ subsets.

The sample was naive CD4+ T cells from blood. This receptor was taken from a man in his thirties or forties in good health.

CDR3 sequence reads: CASSPGQGEETQYF. The DNA for the CDR3 is TGTGCCAGCAGCCCGGGACAGGGGGAAGAGACCCAGTACTTC. J is TRBJ2-5 and V is TRBV9; 11 nucleotides line up with TRBD1. This CDR3 is built from 14 residues. The germline V gene has CDR1 SGDLS and CDR2 YYNGEE. Trimming at V came to 4 bases and at J to 3 bases, leaving 2 bases not matched to a gene.